This record concerns one TCR beta chain sequence. Germline CDR1 is SNHLY and CDR2 is FYNNEI. V dropped 6 bases and J dropped 5 bases, with 13 bases sitting between them. The CDR3 is 13 residues long. The data are from a study of blood T cell repertoires in COVID-19. Across the whole study: Samples of COVID-19 (acute and convalescent) were obtained from the United States, Italy and Spain.

Original data processing: It was from reference gene primer amplification that nucleated cell counts were estimated. Using immunoSEQ multiplex PCR, the repertoire was profiled, and TCRdb retains in-frame clones only, with some absent. V and J calls and clone size come straight from that table; D and trimming were deduced from the DNA. The sample carries 300,000 or so clones, 90% recorded once. The chain has TRBV2 and TRBJ1-1, with TRBD1 as a possible D gene (5 bases). Sequencing was carried out using PBMCs or T cells enriched from blood (not recorded which). This clonotype was obtained from a woman in her twenties or thirties who had recovered from COVID-19. CDR3 DNA sequence: TGTGCCAGCAGCTCTGGCAGGGAAACTGAAGCTTTCTTT. Its translation is CASSSGRETEAFF.